These 2 T cell receptor beta chains were sequenced from one sample in a study of blood T cell repertoires in COVID-19. The data were produced by immunoSEQ multiplex PCR, yet TCRdb's version contains in-frame clones alone and is incomplete. The sample lists 55,000 to 75,000 clones, around nine tenths occurring once. The sequenced sample was peripheral blood. Receptor source: a human donor with active COVID-19. The donor label of this sample is uncertain.

This chain joins TRBV9 and TRBJ1-5; tentative D call: TRBD1 (5 bases). The CDR3 extends over 13 amino acids. Trimming shortened V by 4 bases and J by 4 bases, and 9 bases separated the two germline ends. Germline V CDR1 and CDR2: SGDLS, YYNGEE. The CDR3 is CASSTDSNQPQHF. The CDR3 DNA sequence: TGTGCCAGCAGCACCGACAGTAATCAGCCCCAGCATTTT.

This rearrangement joins TRBV27 to TRBJ2-1, with D perhaps TRBD2 (6 bases). V was shortened by 3 bases and J by 9 bases, with 15 bases between the two germline ends. Germline loops: CDR1 MNHEY, CDR2 SMNVEV (reference sequence). The CDR3 is made up of 14 amino acids. The CDR3 sequence: CASSFGRPGVEQFF. The CDR3 DNA is TGTGCCAGCAGTTTTGGTAGGCCGGGGGTTGAGCAGTTCTTC.